The 26 T cell receptor beta chains given below trace back to one sample, sequenced in a study of cytomegalovirus exposure and HLA in healthy donors. Researchers ran the PCR with 60 Vbeta and 13 Jbeta primers. TCRdb's table, derived via immunoSEQ multiplex PCR, lists solely in-frame clones and lacks some. This specimen shows about 96,000 clones; the ten leading clones hold 3% to 3.5%. Source material: PBMCs. The receptors shown here come from a woman aged 25-40 years in good health and CMV-seronegative.

J is TRBJ2-7 and V is TRBV18; 7 bases are a match to TRBD2. The V and J ends lost 3 bases and 2 bases, in that order; junction bases with no gene match: 4. This CDR3 contains 14 residues. The V gene's germline CDR1 is KGHSH and CDR2 LQKENI. CDR3 bases: TGTGCCAGCTCACCCGGGCTAGCGGCCTACGAGCAGTACTTC. Its translation is CASSPGLAAYEQYF. The entire variable domain, with the rest obtained from reference TRBV18 and TRBJ2-7, is as follows: NAGVMQNPRHLVRRRGQEARLRCSPMKGHSHVYWYRQLPEEGLKFMVYLQKENIIDESGMPKERFSAEFPKEGPSILRIQQVVRGDSAAYFCASSPGLAAYEQYFGPGTRLTVT.

The chain uses TRBV6-5 and TRBJ1-1; D might be TRBD1 (6 bases). The V gene lost 5 bases and the J gene lost 3 bases, with 16 bases spanning the gap. Germline-derived CDR1 and CDR2 are MNHEY and SVGAGI. The CDR3 is made up of 15 amino acids. The CDR3 nucleotides read TGTGCCAGCAGTCATCCGGGACATCTGGACACTGAAGCTTTCTTT. This encodes CASSHPGHLDTEAFF.

The V gene is TRBV11-3, the J gene TRBJ2-7; perhaps TRBD1 as D (5 bases). The CDR3 length is 15 residues. V lost 1 base and J 2 bases, leaving 12 bases between the germline ends. The germline CDR1 and CDR2 sequences are SGHNT and YENEEA. In DNA form, the CDR3 reads TGTGCCAGCAGCTTAGGTGACAGTAAGACCTACGAGCAGTACTTC. Translating it yields CASSLGDSKTYEQYF.

V gene TRBV6-4 combines with J gene TRBJ1-3, with no clear D. The CDR3 totals 15 residues. The V end lost 0 bases, the J end lost 2 bases, and 8 bases lay between the germline ends. Germline values: CDR1 MRHNA, CDR2 SNTAGT. The CDR3 reads CASSDSSGAGNTIYF. CDR3 in DNA: TGTGCCAGCAGTGACTCCTCCGGAGCTGGAAACACCATATATTTT.

The chain combines TRBV7-8 with TRBJ2-7; weak D call: TRBD1 (6 bases). In germline, CDR1 is SGHVS, CDR2 FQNEAQ. V lost 5 bases and J lost 0, with 20 bases in between. The CDR3 has 17 amino acids. The CDR3 bases are TGTGCCAGCAGCCTAGAACCAAACAGGGTCTACTCCTACGAGCAGTACTTC. Protein sequence: CASSLEPNRVYSYEQYF.

The rearrangement joins TRBV5-1 to TRBJ2-1, with 9 bases identical to TRBD2. Germline assignment: CDR1 SGHRS and CDR2 YFSETQ. The CDR3 runs to 15 residues. V shed 2 bases, J shed 5 bases, and the junction held 5 bases outside the gene matches. In DNA form, the CDR3 reads TGCGCCAGCAGCTTACGGGGCGGGAGGGACAATGAGCAGTTCTTC. The encoded protein is CASSLRGGRDNEQFF.

The rearrangement uses TRBV27 and TRBJ2-3, with 7 bases identical to TRBD1. The CDR3 totals 14 residues. V trimming: 5 bases; J trimming: 3 bases; junction bases outside the gene matches: 5. Germline loops: CDR1 MNHEY, CDR2 SMNVEV (reference sequence). CDR3 DNA sequence: TGTGCCAGCAGTACACGACAGGGAACAGATACGCAGTATTTT. Its translation is CASSTRQGTDTQYF.

The V and J genes are TRBV7-6 and TRBJ2-3; TRBD2 might be the D (5 bases). The CDR3 length is 16 residues. V dropped 0 bases and J dropped 3 bases, with 13 bases sitting between them. CDR1 is SGHVS and CDR2 is FNYEAQ in the germline V gene. The CDR3 sequence: CASSLARDLRTDTQYF. In nucleotides, the CDR3 is TGTGCCAGCAGCTTAGCCCGGGATCTAAGGACAGATACGCAGTATTTT.

Points on this clone: The final CDR3 position lacks the conserved phenylalanine or tryptophan, pointing to a likely read error. The limits of the CDR3 on the DNA are not certain, so only TCRdb's listed CDR3 is given. The chain carries TRBV7-2 and TRBJ2-7; TRBD1 was called by the table and not checked on the DNA. From its first to its last residue, the CDR3 has 14 amino acids. Germline V gene lookup returns CDR1 SGHTA and CDR2 FQGNSA. CDR3 sequence reads: CASSFPGTGTLPPA.

This chain uses TRBV9 with TRBJ1-2; 11 bases are a match to TRBD1. Germline-derived CDR1 and CDR2 are SGDLS and YYNGEE. This CDR3 comprises 15 residues. The V gene end was trimmed by 3 bases and the J gene end by 4 bases; junction bases not matched to a gene: 5. The CDR3 here is CASSAGDRGAYGYTF. The CDR3 DNA reads TGTGCCAGCAGCGCGGGGGACAGGGGGGCCTATGGCTACACCTTC.

This sequence joins TRBV5-1 and TRBJ1-5; 7 bases line up with TRBD1. Germline CDR1 SGHRS, CDR2 YFSETQ. The length of the CDR3 is 14 residues. V dropped 4 bases and J dropped 5; count of bases not matched to a gene: 6. The DNA of the CDR3 is TGCGCCAGCAGCCCAGGGACAGCCGATCAGCCCCAGCATTTT. Protein sequence: CASSPGTADQPQHF.

This rearrangement joins TRBV6-5 to TRBJ2-5; 7 positions agree with TRBD1. The end of the DNA aligns better with TRBJ2-7, so the J call may be wrong. This CDR3 is 14 amino acids long. Per the germline V gene, CDR1 is MNHEY and CDR2 is SVGAGI. The CDR3 region is CASSYTRDSYEQYF. The CDR3 nucleotides read TGTGCCAGCAGTTACACCCGGGACAGCTACGAGCAGTACTTC.

This sequence joins TRBV2 and TRBJ1-3, with D maybe TRBD1 (5 bases). The CDR3 spans 15 residues. Deletions cut 8 bases from V and 0 bases from J, with 14 bases between. Per germline, CDR1 SNHLY and CDR2 FYNNEI. CDR3 protein: CASGGRGVSGNTIYF. CDR3 DNA: TGTGCCAGCGGTGGGCGGGGGGTCTCTGGAAACACCATATATTTT. Full variable domain (missing parts from reference TRBV2 and TRBJ1-3): EPEVTQTPSHQVTQMGQEVILRCVPISNHLYFYWYRQILGQKVEFLVSFYNNEISEKSEIFDDQFSVERPDGSNFTLKIRSTKLEDSAMYFCASGGRGVSGNTIYFGEGSWLTVV.

This chain joins TRBV7-8 and TRBJ1-5, with D possibly being TRBD1 (6 bases). V lost 5 bases, J lost 1 base, and 15 bases lay in between. Germline CDR1 reads SGHVS; CDR2 reads FQNEAQ. This CDR3 region has 16 residues. The CDR3 nucleotides read TGTGCCAGCAGCCTATATCAGGGGTCGAGCAATCAGCCCCAGCATTTT. Translated: CASSLYQGSSNQPQHF. Full variable domain (missing parts from reference TRBV7-8 and TRBJ1-5): GAGVSQSPRYKVAKRGQDVALRCDPISGHVSLFWYQQALGQGPEFLTYFQNEAQLDKSGLPSDRFFAERPEGSVSTLKIQRTQQEDSAVYLCASSLYQGSSNQPQHFGDGTRLSIL.

The chain employs TRBV4-1 and TRBJ1-4; 7 nucleotides line up with TRBD1. This CDR3 region has 17 residues. The V gene end was trimmed by 1 base and the J gene end by 4 bases; junction bases not matched to a gene: 9. CDR1 MGHRA and CDR2 YSYEKL come from the germline V gene. DNA for the CDR3: TGCGCCAGCAGCCAAGTTGGCCAGGGGGTAGTTAATGAAAAACTGTTTTTT. As protein: CASSQVGQGVVNEKLFF.

V gene TRBV30 combines with J gene TRBJ1-2; 8 bases map to TRBD1. Germline CDR1 and CDR2: GTSNPN and SVGIG (reference sequence). CDR3 length: 13 residues. Trimming took 0 bases from V and 5 from J; bases not matched to a gene: 2. CDR3 coding DNA: TGTGCCTGGAGTGTAACAGGGGGATATGGCTACACCTTC. Translated: CAWSVTGGYGYTF.

The chain uses TRBV19 and TRBJ1-6, with a tentative D call TRBD1 (6 bases). CDR1 and CDR2 from the germline V gene are LNHDA and SQIVND (reference sequence). The CDR3 is 17 amino acids. Deletions cut 0 bases from V and 9 bases from J, with 18 bases between. For the CDR3, the DNA is TGTGCCAGTAGTATAGACTTCACCGGGACACCGGCTTCACCCCTCCACTTT. Residues: CASSIDFTGTPASPLHF.

The chain is built from TRBV6-1 and TRBJ1-2; 9 bases map to TRBD1. The CDR3 runs 14 residues. The ends lost 1 base at V and 8 bases at J; junction bases unmatched: 5. The germline V gene encodes CDR1 MNHNS and CDR2 SASEGT. CDR3 sequence reads: CASSEGTGDRGYTF. The CDR3 nucleotides read TGTGCCAGCAGTGAAGGGACAGGGGATAGGGGCTACACCTTC.

This chain connects TRBV30 to TRBJ1-1, with TRBD1 identical over 7 bases. CDR1 is GTSNPN, CDR2 SVGIG, per germline (reference sequence). V trimming: 2 bases; J trimming: 7 bases; junction bases outside the gene matches: 7. The CDR3 sequence is 13 residues long. CDR3 nucleotides: TGTGCCTGGAGTAACTGGGGGGACAGTGAAGCTTTCTTT. Its protein is CAWSNWGDSEAFF.

The chain joins TRBV9 to TRBJ1-1, with D perhaps TRBD1 (6 bases). The CDR3 covers 19 residues. V was shortened by 3 bases and J by 0 bases, with 24 bases between the two germline ends. The germline V gene encodes CDR1 SGDLS and CDR2 YYNGEE. The CDR3 DNA follows: TGTGCCAGCAGCGGGGCGAGGTCCCGGGGTGACAGGTTGAACACTGAAGCTTTCTTT. This gives the protein CASSGARSRGDRLNTEAFF.

The rearrangement links TRBV28 to TRBJ2-5, with D perhaps matching TRBD2 (5 bases). The J call may be incorrect, as the DNA end agrees better with TRBJ2-7. The CDR3 is 13 amino acids. Germline V CDR1 and CDR2: MDHEN, SYDVKM. CDR3 bases: TGTGCCAGCAGAGGCGGGTACTCCTACGAGCAGTACTTC. Protein: CASRGGYSYEQYF.

The rearrangement links TRBV21-1 to TRBJ1-5; TRBD1 was called by the table and not checked on the DNA. TRBV21-1 is a recognized pseudogene. The CDR3 runs to 16 residues. Written as DNA, the CDR3 is TGTGCCAGCAGCAAAGTAGGGGGCACAGTGAATCAGCCCCAGCATTTT. Translated: CASSKVGGTVNQPQHF.

The V gene is TRBV5-1, the J gene TRBJ1-6, with TRBD1 matching over 10 bases. The CDR3 is 18 residues long. Germline trimming cut 1 base from V and 4 bases from J; bases unmatched to any gene: 8. Germline V gives CDR1 SGHRS, CDR2 YFSETQ. As DNA, the CDR3 is TGCGCCAGCAGCTTGTGGGACAGGGGTGGGGGATATAATTCACCCCTCCACTTT. Encoded protein: CASSLWDRGGGYNSPLHF.

This chain links TRBV18 with TRBJ2-7; 11 bases match TRBD1. The CDR3 spans 15 residues. Germline CDR1 KGHSH, CDR2 LQKENI. V shed 4 bases, J shed 3 bases, and the junction held 5 bases outside the gene matches. CDR3 bases: TGTGCCAGCTCACTCGGACAGGGGGCGTACTACGAGCAGTACTTC. This sequence encodes CASSLGQGAYYEQYF.

The chain combines TRBV5-1 with TRBJ2-2, with TRBD1 as a possible D gene (5 bases). The germline gives CDR1 SGHRS, CDR2 YFSETQ. CDR3 length: 16 amino acids. Deletions cut 1 base from V and 0 bases from J, with 10 bases between. CDR3 in amino acids: CASSLSGKTNTGELFF. The CDR3 DNA sequence: TGCGCCAGCAGCTTGTCAGGGAAAACGAACACCGGGGAGCTGTTTTTT. Full variable domain (rest looked up from reference TRBV5-1 and TRBJ2-2): KAGVTQTPRYLIKTRGQQVTLSCSPISGHRSVSWYQQTPGQGLQFLFEYFSETQRNKGNFPGRFSGRQFSNSRSEMNVSTLELGDSALYLCASSLSGKTNTGELFFGEGSRLTVL.

The chain has TRBV11-2 and TRBJ2-2, with 9 bases lining up with TRBD1. The germline V gene encodes CDR1 SGHAT and CDR2 FQNNGV. With V trimmed by 5 bases and J by 2 bases, 3 bases remained unmatched. The CDR3 is 15 amino acids. Here the CDR3 reads CASSQTGGNTGELFF. The CDR3 region has the DNA TGTGCCAGCAGCCAAACAGGGGGCAACACCGGGGAGCTGTTTTTT.